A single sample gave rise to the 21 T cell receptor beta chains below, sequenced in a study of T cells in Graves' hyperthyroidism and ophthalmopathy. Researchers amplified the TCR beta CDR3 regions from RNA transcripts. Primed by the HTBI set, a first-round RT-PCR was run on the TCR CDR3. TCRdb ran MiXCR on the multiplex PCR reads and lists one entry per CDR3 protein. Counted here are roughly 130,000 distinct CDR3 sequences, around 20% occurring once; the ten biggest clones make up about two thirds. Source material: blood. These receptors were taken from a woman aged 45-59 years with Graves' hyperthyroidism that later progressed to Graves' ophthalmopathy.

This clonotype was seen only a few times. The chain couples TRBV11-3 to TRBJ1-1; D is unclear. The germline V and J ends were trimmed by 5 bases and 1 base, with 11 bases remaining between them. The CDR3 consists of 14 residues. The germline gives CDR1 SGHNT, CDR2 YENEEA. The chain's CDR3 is CASSARSGNTEAFF. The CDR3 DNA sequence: TGTGCCAGCAGCGCCCGGTCTGGGAACACTGAAGCTTTCTTT.

CDR3 loop: CASSRRSGLAGPYEQYF. The CDR3 DNA is TGTGCCAGCAGCCGACGTTCGGGACTAGCGGGGCCCTACGAGCAGTACTTC. This chain uses TRBV28 with TRBJ2-7, with 13 bases identical to TRBD2. CDR3 length: 17 residues. V lost 6 bases and J lost 2; bases outside the gene matches: 10. Germline loops: CDR1 MDHEN, CDR2 SYDVKM.

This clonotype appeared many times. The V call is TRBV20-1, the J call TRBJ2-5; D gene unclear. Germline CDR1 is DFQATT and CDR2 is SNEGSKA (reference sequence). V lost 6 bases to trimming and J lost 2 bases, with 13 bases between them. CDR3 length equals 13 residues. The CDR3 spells CSAAFSRQETQYF. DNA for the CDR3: TGCAGTGCGGCATTCTCGAGGCAAGAGACCCAGTACTTC.

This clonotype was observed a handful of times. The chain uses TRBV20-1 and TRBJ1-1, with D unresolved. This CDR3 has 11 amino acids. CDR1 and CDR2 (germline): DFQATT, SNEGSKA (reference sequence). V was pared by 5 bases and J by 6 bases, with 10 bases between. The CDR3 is CSADPTAEAFF. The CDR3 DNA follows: TGCAGTGCTGACCCCACGGCTGAAGCTTTCTTT.

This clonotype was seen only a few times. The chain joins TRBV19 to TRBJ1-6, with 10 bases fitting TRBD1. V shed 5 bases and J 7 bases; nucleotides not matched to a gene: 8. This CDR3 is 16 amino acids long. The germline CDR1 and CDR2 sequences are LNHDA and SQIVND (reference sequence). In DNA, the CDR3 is TGTGCCAGTAGTCTCCATCCGGGACAGGGGAATTCACCCCTCCACTTT. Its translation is CASSLHPGQGNSPLHF.

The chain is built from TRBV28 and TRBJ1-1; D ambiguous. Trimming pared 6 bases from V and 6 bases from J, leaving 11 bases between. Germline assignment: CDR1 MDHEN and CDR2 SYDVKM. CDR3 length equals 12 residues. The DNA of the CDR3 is TGTGCCAGCAGCTACGTCGGGGCTGAAGCTTTCTTT. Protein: CASSYVGAEAFF.

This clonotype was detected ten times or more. The CDR3 sequence is CAWRRGTVARRTDTQYF. The CDR3 DNA reads as TGTGCCTGGAGGCGGGGCACGGTAGCGAGACGCACAGATACGCAGTATTTT. This chain links TRBV30 with TRBJ2-3; D possibly corresponds to TRBD2 (6 bases). Germline values: CDR1 GTSNPN, CDR2 SVGIG (reference sequence). V was trimmed by 3 bases and J by 1 base, leaving 20 bases between them. The CDR3 covers 17 residues.

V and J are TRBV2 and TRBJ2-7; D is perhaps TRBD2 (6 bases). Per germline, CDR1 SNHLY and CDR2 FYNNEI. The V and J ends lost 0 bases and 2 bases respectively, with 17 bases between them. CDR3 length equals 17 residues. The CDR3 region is CASSEALDRGTTYEQYF. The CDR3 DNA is TGTGCCAGCAGTGAAGCGCTTGATCGCGGGACGACCTACGAGCAGTACTTC.

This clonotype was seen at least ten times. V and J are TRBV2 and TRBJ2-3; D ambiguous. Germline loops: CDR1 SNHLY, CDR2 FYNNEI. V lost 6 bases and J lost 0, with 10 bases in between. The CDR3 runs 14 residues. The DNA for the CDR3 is TGTGCCAGCAGACCATTGGCTAGCACAGATACGCAGTATTTT. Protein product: CASRPLASTDTQYF.

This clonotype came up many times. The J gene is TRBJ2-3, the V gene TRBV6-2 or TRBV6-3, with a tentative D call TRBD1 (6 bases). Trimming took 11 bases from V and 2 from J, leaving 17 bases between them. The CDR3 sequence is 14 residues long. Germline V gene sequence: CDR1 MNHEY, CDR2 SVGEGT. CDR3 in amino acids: CASAQGGFTDTQYF. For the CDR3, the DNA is TGTGCCTCAGCACAGGGTGGGTTCACAGATACGCAGTATTTT.

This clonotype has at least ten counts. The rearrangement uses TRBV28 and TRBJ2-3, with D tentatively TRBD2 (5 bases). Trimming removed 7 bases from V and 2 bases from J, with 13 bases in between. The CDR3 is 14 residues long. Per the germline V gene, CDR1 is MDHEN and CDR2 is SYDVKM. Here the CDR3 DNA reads TGTGCCAGCACCCCCGGACTTTCCACAGATACGCAGTATTTT. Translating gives CASTPGLSTDTQYF.

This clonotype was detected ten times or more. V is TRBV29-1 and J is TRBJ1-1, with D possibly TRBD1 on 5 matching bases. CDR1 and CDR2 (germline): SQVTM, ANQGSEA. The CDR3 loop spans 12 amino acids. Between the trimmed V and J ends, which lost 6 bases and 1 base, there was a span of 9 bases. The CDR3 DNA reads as TGCAGCGTGACAGACCGGAACACTGAAGCTTTCTTT. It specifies CSVTDRNTEAFF.

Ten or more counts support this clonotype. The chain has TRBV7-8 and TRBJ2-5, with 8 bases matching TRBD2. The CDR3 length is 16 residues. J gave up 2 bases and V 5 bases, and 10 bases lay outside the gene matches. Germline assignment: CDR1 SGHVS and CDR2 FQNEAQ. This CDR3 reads CASSKERENPQETQYF. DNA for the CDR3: TGTGCCAGCAGCAAAGAGCGGGAGAACCCGCAAGAGACCCAGTACTTC.

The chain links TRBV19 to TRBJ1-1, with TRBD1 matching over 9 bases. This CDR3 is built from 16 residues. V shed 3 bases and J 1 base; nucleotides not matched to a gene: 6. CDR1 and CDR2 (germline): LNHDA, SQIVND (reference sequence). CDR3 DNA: TGTGCCAGTAGTATGGCCCCGGACAGGGGGAACACTGAAGCTTTCTTT. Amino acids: CASSMAPDRGNTEAFF.

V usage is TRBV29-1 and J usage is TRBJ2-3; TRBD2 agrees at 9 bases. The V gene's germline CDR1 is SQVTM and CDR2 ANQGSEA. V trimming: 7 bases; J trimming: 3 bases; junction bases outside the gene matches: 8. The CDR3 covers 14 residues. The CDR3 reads CSADSGSLTDTQYF. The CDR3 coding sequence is TGCAGCGCTGATAGCGGGAGCTTGACAGATACGCAGTATTTT.

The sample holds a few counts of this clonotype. The chain's CDR3 is CASSLSGTVNTEAFF. DNA for the CDR3: TGTGCCAGCAGCTTATCCGGGACAGTGAACACTGAAGCTTTCTTT. This rearrangement joins TRBV7-9 to TRBJ1-1, with TRBD1 matching over 7 bases. Germline V CDR1 and CDR2: SEHNR, FQNEAQ (reference sequence). This CDR3 is 15 amino acids long. The trim removed 2 bases at V and 0 bases at J, leaving 3 bases unmatched.

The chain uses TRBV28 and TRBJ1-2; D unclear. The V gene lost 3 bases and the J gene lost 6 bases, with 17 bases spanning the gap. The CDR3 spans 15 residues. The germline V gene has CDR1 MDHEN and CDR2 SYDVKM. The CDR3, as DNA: TGTGCCAGCAGTTTCTTTATACAGAGTAGGGATGGCTACACCTTC. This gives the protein CASSFFIQSRDGYTF.

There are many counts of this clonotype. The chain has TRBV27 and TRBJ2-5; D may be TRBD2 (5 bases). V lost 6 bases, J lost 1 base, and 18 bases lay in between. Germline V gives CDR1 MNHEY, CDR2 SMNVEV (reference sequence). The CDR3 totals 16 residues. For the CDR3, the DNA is TGTGCCAGCAGCCCCTTCCGGGGTCGGGGCCAAGAGACCCAGTACTTC. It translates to CASSPFRGRGQETQYF.

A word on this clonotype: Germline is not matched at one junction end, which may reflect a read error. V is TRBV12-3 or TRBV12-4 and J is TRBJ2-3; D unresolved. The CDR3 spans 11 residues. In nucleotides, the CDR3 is TGTGCCACTACGAGCACAGATGCGCAGTATTTT. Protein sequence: CATTSTDAQYF.

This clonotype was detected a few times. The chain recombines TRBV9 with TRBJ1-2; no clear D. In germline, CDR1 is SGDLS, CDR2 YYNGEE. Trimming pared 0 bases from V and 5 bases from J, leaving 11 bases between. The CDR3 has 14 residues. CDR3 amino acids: CASSVVDGSYGYTF. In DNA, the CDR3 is TGTGCCAGCAGCGTAGTTGACGGAAGTTATGGCTACACCTTC.

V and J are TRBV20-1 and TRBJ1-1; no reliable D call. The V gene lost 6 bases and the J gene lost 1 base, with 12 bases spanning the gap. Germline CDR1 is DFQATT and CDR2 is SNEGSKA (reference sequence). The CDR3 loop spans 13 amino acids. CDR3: CSASIRRNTEAFF. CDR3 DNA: TGCAGTGCAAGCATTCGAAGGAACACTGAAGCTTTCTTT.